Shown below are 30 T cell receptor beta chains from a single sample sequenced in a study of a mutant IDH1 vaccine in newly diagnosed glioma (dated by TCRdb to 2020 to 2022). Library prep was done by the immunoSEQ multiplex PCR assay. Here the immuneACCESS table is served through TCRdb, limited to in-frame sequences with V and J called. Missing clones are a known gap in these copies; in checked studies unresolved V genes cover under half, and the rest lacks a known reason. The table for this sample lists about 38,000 clones; approximately 80% of them were counted only once. The top ten hold more than 5.5% of the sample. Taken with the paper, the label for time point translates to: week 5, during vaccination. Every vaccine dose consisted of 300 ug of a 20-mer mutant IDH1 peptide in Montanide, administered subcutaneously together with topical imiquimod. Antigens of these TCRs are unknown. Sequenced here: PBMCs, sampled from a glioma patient whose treatment included an IDH1 peptide vaccine. The receptors here all came from a middle-aged man with glioma.

This chain uses TRBV10-3 with TRBJ1-4; 7 nucleotides align to TRBD1. From germline, CDR1 is ENHRY and CDR2 SYGVKD. V lost 4 bases, J lost 3 bases, and 5 bases stayed unmatched. The CDR3 covers 15 residues. The DNA of the CDR3 is TGTGCCATCAGTGGAGGACAGGCGGCTAATGAAAAACTGTTTTTT. Translating it yields CAISGGQAANEKLFF.

V gene TRBV27 combines with J gene TRBJ1-2; weak D call: TRBD1 (5 bases). Germline assignment: CDR1 MNHEY and CDR2 SMNVEV (reference sequence). The CDR3 extends over 14 amino acids. The ends were cut back, 7 bases at V and 4 bases at J, with 16 bases in the middle. The CDR3 bases are TGTGCCAGCACTCGACACGGGGCGACCTATGGCTACACCTTC. Its translation is CASTRHGATYGYTF.

The gene calls are TRBV10-2 and TRBJ1-6; D might be TRBD1 (5 bases). V lost 1 base to trimming and J lost 7 bases, with 11 bases between them. The CDR3 consists of 15 residues. Germline V lookup: CDR1 WSHSY, CDR2 SAAADI. This chain's CDR3 is CASSEWTISNSPLHF. The CDR3 bases are TGCGCCAGCAGTGAGTGGACAATCTCGAATTCACCCCTCCACTTT.

The V gene is TRBV6-5, the J gene TRBJ2-2; 7 bases align to TRBD2. Trimming removed 7 bases from V and 2 bases from J; junction bases left unmatched: 7. The germline V gene has CDR1 MNHEY and CDR2 SVGAGI. The CDR3 covers 15 residues. The CDR3 sequence is CASTIGGTNTGELFF. Here the CDR3 DNA reads TGTGCCAGCACCATCGGGGGGACCAACACCGGGGAGCTGTTTTTT.

The chain employs TRBV6-5 and TRBJ2-3; a weak D match, TRBD2 (5 bases). The V gene's germline CDR1 is MNHEY and CDR2 SVGAGI. The CDR3 totals 16 residues. The V end was cut by 0 bases, the J end by 3 bases, with 13 bases between. CDR3 nucleotide sequence: TGTGCCAGCAGTTACTCTGCCCAACTAGGTACAGATACGCAGTATTTT. This translates into CASSYSAQLGTDTQYF.

In its sample, this clone was seen a few times. The J gene is TRBJ1-1, the V gene TRBV19, with 12 bases aligning to TRBD1. The CDR3 has 17 amino acids. Germline V gives CDR1 LNHDA, CDR2 SQIVND (reference sequence). V lost 3 bases to trimming and J lost 3 bases; unmatched junction nucleotides: 8. CDR3: CASSMYLGTGGHTEAFF. CDR3 nucleotides: TGTGCCAGTAGTATGTACCTTGGGACAGGGGGCCACACTGAAGCTTTCTTT.

The chain links TRBV19 to TRBJ2-2; D may be TRBD1 (5 bases). Germline-derived CDR1 and CDR2 are LNHDA and SQIVND (reference sequence). The CDR3 is made up of 15 amino acids. V was shortened by 6 bases and J by 4 bases, with 15 bases between the two germline ends. Here the CDR3 DNA reads TGTGCCAGTAGACAAAGGCAGGGCGGCACCGGGGAGCTGTTTTTT. This codes for CASRQRQGGTGELFF.

In DNA, the CDR3 is TGTGCCAGCAGTCACGAACAGGGGATCAAAAACATTCAGTACTTC. It codes for CASSHEQGIKNIQYF. The chain joins TRBV6-7 to TRBJ2-4, with 7 positions matching TRBD1. TRBV6-7 is recorded as an ORF, its role being uncertain. The ends lost 5 bases at V and 3 bases at J; junction bases unmatched: 7. CDR3 length: 15 amino acids.

For the CDR3, the DNA is TGTGCCAGCAGCGATGCTGAACGGGACCTATCGTACAATGAGCAGTTCTTC. This sequence encodes CASSDAERDLSYNEQFF. This chain links TRBV5-4 with TRBJ2-1; D assignment may be TRBD1 or TRBD2 (5 bases each). There are 17 residues in the CDR3. V was pared by 4 bases and J by 4 bases, with 21 bases between. Germline CDR1 SGHNT, CDR2 YYREEE (reference sequence).

In this sample, this clone turned up a few times. The chain employs TRBV6-5 and TRBJ2-5; D remains ambiguous. The CDR3 consists of 12 residues. The V end lost 8 bases, the J end lost 4 bases, and 11 bases lay between the germline ends. CDR1 and CDR2 (germline): MNHEY, SVGAGI. CDR3 amino acids: CASGGFLETQYF. DNA for the CDR3: TGTGCCAGCGGTGGATTTCTAGAGACCCAGTACTTC.

J is TRBJ1-1 and V is TRBV6-5; TRBD1 matches at 7 bases. J was trimmed by 0 bases and V by 4 bases; bases with no gene match: 5. The CDR3 is 15 amino acids. In germline, CDR1 is MNHEY, CDR2 SVGAGI. Written as DNA, the CDR3 is TGTGCCAGCAGTTCACAGGGGACCATGAACACTGAAGCTTTCTTT. Translating gives CASSSQGTMNTEAFF.

The chain couples TRBV7-9 to TRBJ2-7; no clear D. CDR3 size: 13 residues. V dropped 3 bases and J dropped 4 bases, with 10 bases sitting between them. The germline V gene has CDR1 SEHNR and CDR2 FQNEAQ (reference sequence). For the CDR3, the DNA is TGTGCCAGCAGCTTGTCGGAAAGTTACGAGCAGTACTTC. Protein product: CASSLSESYEQYF.

This clone was recorded only once. The gene calls are TRBV13 and TRBJ2-7; 11 bases are shared with TRBD2. CDR1 and CDR2 (germline): PRHDT, FYEKMQ (reference sequence). Unmatched junction bases numbered 6, after V lost 5 bases and J lost 6 bases. The CDR3 has 14 amino acids. CDR3 amino acids: CASSVPSGGSEQYF. Written as DNA, the CDR3 is TGTGCCAGCAGCGTACCTAGCGGGGGGTCCGAGCAGTACTTC.

Judged by abundance, this clone is medium-sized. The rearrangement uses TRBV6-5 and TRBJ2-2, with a possible D match to TRBD2 (5 bases). This CDR3 contains 16 residues. Germline V CDR1 and CDR2: MNHEY, SVGAGI. The germline V and J ends were trimmed by 0 bases and 7 bases, with 15 bases remaining between them. DNA of the CDR3: TGTGCCAGCAGTTACTCCCCTAGCAGCGAGATCGGGGAGCTGTTTTTT. Translation gives CASSYSPSSEIGELFF.

This clone has a single count. The CDR3 nucleotides are TGTGCCAGCAGTTGGCGGCAGCTACATTCACCCCTCCACTTT. It translates to CASSWRQLHSPLHF. The chain combines TRBV6-5 with TRBJ1-6; D not resolved. Germline loops: CDR1 MNHEY, CDR2 SVGAGI. The V and J ends lost 4 bases and 8 bases respectively, with 12 bases between them. The CDR3 consists of 14 residues.

CDR3 nucleotides: TGTGCCAGCAGGATAGCGGGGGGGCGGTACGAGCAGTACTTC. It yields the protein CASRIAGGRYEQYF. The V call is TRBV6-5, the J call TRBJ2-7, with 11 bases identical to TRBD2. Germline V gene data show CDR1 as MNHEY and CDR2 as SVGAGI. V lost 6 bases and J lost 4; bases outside the gene matches: 5. This CDR3 is 14 amino acids long.

V is TRBV2 and J is TRBJ1-2; 7 bases are a match to TRBD1. CDR1 and CDR2 (germline): SNHLY, FYNNEI. The CDR3 is made up of 13 amino acids. V was clipped by 5 bases and J by 2 bases; unmatched bases: 2. The CDR3 DNA sequence: TGTGCCAGCAGTTCACAGGGGAACTATGGCTACACCTTC. It encodes CASSSQGNYGYTF.

The chain couples TRBV7-2 to TRBJ1-1; 10 bases align to TRBD1. CDR1 is SGHTA and CDR2 is FQGNSA in the germline V gene. CDR3 length equals 13 residues. The V gene end was trimmed by 5 bases and the J gene end by 7 bases; junction bases not matched to a gene: 4. The CDR3 bases are TGTGCCAGCAGCACCGACAGGGGGCTTGAAGCTTTCTTT. This gives the protein CASSTDRGLEAFF.

A single count supports this clone. The V call is TRBV5-1, the J call TRBJ1-3, with D perhaps matching TRBD1 (6 bases). V lost 0 bases and J lost 6, with 13 bases in between. In germline, CDR1 is SGHRS, CDR2 YFSETQ. This CDR3 spans 15 amino acids. Here the CDR3 reads CASSLEGDTLNTIYF. The CDR3 DNA follows: TGCGCCAGCAGCTTGGAGGGGGACACCTTAAACACCATATATTTT.

This chain joins TRBV27 and TRBJ1-5; TRBD1 is a possible D gene (6 bases). CDR1 and CDR2 (germline): MNHEY, SMNVEV (reference sequence). The CDR3 is made up of 13 amino acids. The V end was cut by 4 bases, the J end by 11 bases, with 15 bases between. DNA for the CDR3: TGTGCCAGCAGTTCCACCCCGGGGGCGGCCCAGCATTTT. Encoded protein: CASSSTPGAAQHF.

V usage is TRBV9 and J usage is TRBJ2-1, with 13 nucleotides matching TRBD2. Germline V gives CDR1 SGDLS, CDR2 YYNGEE. The CDR3 has 15 amino acids. The ends lost 0 bases at V and 8 bases at J; junction bases unmatched: 2. CDR3 sequence reads: CASSVGGLAGDEQFF. The CDR3 bases are TGTGCCAGCAGCGTAGGAGGACTAGCGGGGGATGAGCAGTTCTTC. Supplemented by reference TRBV9 and TRBJ2-1, the full variable domain reads DSGVTQTPKHLITATGQRVTLRCSPRSGDLSVYWYQQSLDQGLQFLIQYYNGEERAKGNILERFSAQQFPDLHSELNLSSLELGDSALYFCASSVGGLAGDEQFFGPGTRLTVL.

This chain joins TRBV2 and TRBJ2-2; 7 bases are shared with TRBD1. V trimming: 8 bases; J trimming: 0 bases; junction bases outside the gene matches: 0. This CDR3 is 13 amino acids long. Per germline, CDR1 SNHLY and CDR2 FYNNEI. CDR3 protein: CASGTANTGELFF. CDR3 nucleotides: TGTGCCAGCGGGACAGCGAACACCGGGGAGCTGTTTTTT.

The chain recombines TRBV6-5 with TRBJ2-7; D possibly corresponds to TRBD2 (6 bases). Germline CDR1 is MNHEY and CDR2 is SVGAGI. Deletions cut 0 bases from V and 3 bases from J, with 15 bases between. This CDR3 is built from 16 residues. The CDR3 region has the DNA TGTGCCAGCAGTTACTCGATCGGGGGACGGGGCTACGAGCAGTACTTC. Amino acid sequence: CASSYSIGGRGYEQYF.

The rearrangement joins TRBV5-1 to TRBJ2-5; TRBD2 aligns across 14 bases. The germline CDR1 and CDR2 sequences are SGHRS and YFSETQ. This CDR3 comprises 16 residues. Trimming cost V 4 bases and J 1 base; bases outside gene matches: 3. Written as DNA, the CDR3 is TGCGCCAGCAGCATGGGACTAGCGGGGGTCCAAGAGACCCAGTACTTC. Its translation is CASSMGLAGVQETQYF. The full variable domain, with the rest looked up from reference TRBV5-1 and TRBJ2-5, is KAGVTQTPRYLIKTRGQQVTLSCSPISGHRSVSWYQQTPGQGLQFLFEYFSETQRNKGNFPGRFSGRQFSNSRSEMNVSTLELGDSALYLCASSMGLAGVQETQYFGPGTRLLVL.

This clone was detected only a few times. J is TRBJ1-1 and V is TRBV7-9, with 9 bases fitting TRBD1. Trimming took 0 bases from V and 1 from J; bases not matched to a gene: 0. Germline CDR1 and CDR2: SEHNR and FQNEAQ (reference sequence). This CDR3 spans 15 amino acids. The chain's CDR3 is CASSLAGQGNTEAFF. In DNA, the CDR3 is TGTGCCAGCAGCTTAGCGGGACAGGGGAACACTGAAGCTTTCTTT.

This chain links TRBV6-5 with TRBJ1-1, with D perhaps matching TRBD1 (5 bases). There are 12 residues in the CDR3. V was shortened by 2 bases and J by 11 bases, with 12 bases between the two germline ends. Germline V gene data show CDR1 as MNHEY and CDR2 as SVGAGI. This CDR3 is CASSYPRGIAFF. The CDR3 nucleotides are TGTGCCAGCAGTTACCCCCGGGGCATCGCTTTCTTT.

The chain combines TRBV6-5 with TRBJ1-5; D is uncertain. The length of the CDR3 is 13 residues. V was clipped by 4 bases and J by 7 bases, with 11 bases between them. Germline CDR1 is MNHEY and CDR2 is SVGAGI. CDR3: CASSSREGQPQHF. CDR3 bases: TGTGCCAGCAGTTCCAGAGAGGGCCAGCCCCAGCATTTT.

The chain uses TRBV27 and TRBJ1-6; 8 bases are a match to TRBD1. Per the germline V gene, CDR1 is MNHEY and CDR2 is SMNVEV (reference sequence). V shed 0 bases, J shed 7 bases, and the junction held 5 bases outside the gene matches. CDR3 length equals 16 residues. CDR3 DNA: TGTGCCAGCAGTTTATCGGACAGGGAGAGGAATTCACCCCTCCACTTT. Its translation: CASSLSDRERNSPLHF.

The V call is TRBV10-2, the J call TRBJ1-6; weak D call: TRBD1 (5 bases). Germline CDR1 WSHSY, CDR2 SAAADI. Trimming stripped 6 bases from V and 5 bases from J, with 17 bases between. The CDR3 runs to 16 residues. CDR3 sequence reads: CASSLGGVGHNSPLHF. The CDR3 bases are TGCGCCAGCAGCCTTGGGGGGGTTGGGCATAATTCACCCCTCCACTTT.

The J gene is TRBJ2-5, the V gene TRBV7-8; 12 bases align to TRBD1. The CDR3 covers 15 residues. The trim removed 5 bases at V and 5 bases at J, leaving 6 bases unmatched. The V gene's germline CDR1 is SGHVS and CDR2 FQNEAQ. This chain's CDR3 is CASSKGQGAGETQYF. The DNA of the CDR3 is TGTGCCAGCAGCAAGGGACAGGGGGCCGGGGAGACCCAGTACTTC.